These 17 T cell receptor beta chains share one sample of origin, sequenced in a study of T cell changes during pregnancy in multiple sclerosis (dated by TCRdb to about 2019). Library method: the immunoSEQ multiplex PCR assay. The table comes from immuneACCESS by way of TCRdb, which keeps in-frame sequences with V and J called. Part of the clones is missing from these tables; in studies checked, under half for an unresolved V gene and the rest for unknown reasons. Recorded for this sample are some 87,000 clones; approximately 92% of them occurred a single time. 0.2% to 0.25% of the sample is in the top ten clones. This material consisted of CD4+ T cells from peripheral blood mononuclear cells, taken before pregnancy. The receptors were sampled from a female donor with multiple sclerosis, enrolled in a pregnancy study.

V is TRBV7-2 and J is TRBJ2-7; D is perhaps TRBD2 (6 bases). The CDR3 extends over 16 amino acids. Trimming removed 1 base from V and 7 bases from J, with 20 bases in between. From germline, CDR1 is SGHTA and CDR2 FQGNSA. CDR3 sequence: CASSLVPAGIKGEQYF. In nucleotides, the CDR3 is TGTGCCAGCAGCTTAGTTCCAGCGGGTATAAAGGGGGAGCAGTACTTC.

The CDR3 DNA sequence: TGTGCCAGCAGCTTGAGGACAGGGGGCGACGAGCAGTACTTC. It specifies CASSLRTGGDEQYF. V gene TRBV5-4 combines with J gene TRBJ2-7, with 11 bases fitting TRBD1. V was pared by 1 base and J by 5 bases, with 2 bases of the junction left unmatched. The CDR3 is 14 amino acids. Germline V gene data show CDR1 as SGHNT and CDR2 as YYREEE (reference sequence).

The chain combines TRBV7-3 with TRBJ1-3; D not resolved. Trimming took off 0 bases at V and 4 bases at J, with 10 bases between the two ends. CDR3 length: 15 residues. Per germline, CDR1 SGHTA and CDR2 FQGTGA. This chain's CDR3 is CASSLTAKPGNTIYF. The CDR3 nucleotides read TGTGCCAGCAGCTTAACCGCCAAGCCCGGAAACACCATATATTTT. The entire variable domain, with the rest obtained from reference TRBV7-3 and TRBJ1-3, is as follows: GAGVSQTPSNKVTEKGKYVELRCDPISGHTALYWYRQSLGQGPEFLIYFQGTGAADDSGLPNDRFFAVRPEGSVSTLKIQRTERGDSAVYLCASSLTAKPGNTIYFGEGSWLTVV.

The CDR3 reads CAWSLGLLSSTQYF. In DNA, the CDR3 is TGTGCCTGGAGTCTGGGGCTTTTGAGTTCGACGCAGTATTTT. The rearrangement joins TRBV30 to TRBJ2-3, with D maybe TRBD1 (5 bases). This CDR3 is 14 amino acids long. V was pared by 2 bases and J by 9 bases, with 18 bases between. Germline CDR1 GTSNPN, CDR2 SVGIG (reference sequence).

The chain recombines TRBV11-3 with TRBJ2-1, with 8 bases that match TRBD2. CDR1 and CDR2 from the germline V gene are SGHNT and YENEEA. CDR3 size: 16 residues. J gave up 4 bases and V 1 base, and 6 bases lay outside the gene matches. For the CDR3, the DNA is TGTGCCAGCAGCTTAGTCTCGGGAGGGCCTTACAATGAGCAGTTCTTC. Translating gives CASSLVSGGPYNEQFF.

The chain uses TRBV29-1 and TRBJ1-1, with D perhaps TRBD1 (5 bases). The length of the CDR3 is 13 residues. CDR1 and CDR2 (germline): SQVTM, ANQGSEA. Trimming took off 4 bases at V and 12 bases at J, with 21 bases between the two ends. Here the CDR3 DNA reads TGCAGCGTTGGGCCGATCACGGCCGGGGGAACTTTCTTT. Its translation: CSVGPITAGGTFF.

The J gene is TRBJ1-2, the V gene TRBV20-1, with D unclear. V lost 1 base and J 6 bases, leaving 6 bases between the germline ends. CDR1 is DFQATT and CDR2 is SNEGSKA in the germline V gene (reference sequence). The CDR3 consists of 11 residues. CDR3 loop: CSARVRDGYTF. CDR3 DNA: TGCAGTGCTAGAGTGAGGGATGGCTACACCTTC.

V gene TRBV5-4 combines with J gene TRBJ2-4; 11 nucleotides align to TRBD2. CDR1 is SGHNT and CDR2 is YYREEE in the germline V gene (reference sequence). The CDR3 consists of 14 residues. The junction had 2 bases not matched to a gene; V was cut back by 1 base and J by 8 bases. The CDR3 DNA is TGTGCCAGCAGCTTGAAACTAGCGGGGGACATTCAGTACTTC. Translation gives CASSLKLAGDIQYF.

The chain links TRBV6-1 to TRBJ2-5; TRBD2 agrees at 9 bases. This CDR3 contains 17 residues. V was pared by 3 bases and J by 0 bases, with 8 bases of the junction left unmatched. Germline V gene data show CDR1 as MNHNS and CDR2 as SASEGT. The CDR3 sequence is CASSEVWLAGNQETQYF. DNA for the CDR3: TGTGCCAGCAGTGAGGTCTGGCTAGCGGGGAACCAAGAGACCCAGTACTTC.

The rearrangement uses TRBV2 and TRBJ2-1; D is perhaps TRBD2 (5 bases). The CDR3 has 13 residues. Trimming left V 6 bases short and J 4 bases short, with 10 bases between. Germline V gives CDR1 SNHLY, CDR2 FYNNEI. The CDR3 reads CASSFGLYNEQFF. The CDR3 bases are TGTGCCAGCAGCTTCGGACTTTACAATGAGCAGTTCTTC.

The chain combines TRBV28 with TRBJ1-2, with TRBD1 matching over 11 bases. This CDR3 has 14 residues. The junction had 11 bases not matched to a gene; V was cut back by 5 bases and J by 12 bases. Germline V gives CDR1 MDHEN, CDR2 SYDVKM. The CDR3 loop is CASSLPGTGGRNTF. The CDR3 DNA is TGTGCCAGCAGTCTCCCCGGGACAGGGGGAAGAAACACCTTC.

The chain uses TRBV27 and TRBJ1-5; 7 nucleotides match TRBD1. The CDR3 is 14 amino acids. Germline CDR1 reads MNHEY; CDR2 reads SMNVEV (reference sequence). Trimming took 6 bases from V and 4 from J; bases not matched to a gene: 6. CDR3 DNA sequence: TGTGCCAGCAGCCCGACAGGGTTGAATCAGCCCCAGCATTTT. Protein: CASSPTGLNQPQHF.

This rearrangement joins TRBV25-1 to TRBJ2-7; D gene uncertain. This CDR3 comprises 14 residues. V lost 4 bases to trimming and J lost 2 bases, with 12 bases between them. Germline CDR1 MGHDK, CDR2 SYGVNS. CDR3 in amino acids: CASSARLSTYEQYF. The CDR3 DNA sequence: TGTGCCAGCAGTGCCAGACTTAGTACCTACGAGCAGTACTTC.

This sequence joins TRBV27 and TRBJ1-5; the match to TRBD1 covers 7 bases. CDR3 length: 17 amino acids. Germline CDR1 MNHEY, CDR2 SMNVEV (reference sequence). V dropped 6 bases and J dropped 0; count of bases not matched to a gene: 11. The CDR3 spells CASRPRGDPNSNQPQHF. The CDR3 coding sequence is TGTGCCAGCAGGCCCAGGGGGGACCCGAATAGCAATCAGCCCCAGCATTTT.

This sequence joins TRBV6-1 and TRBJ2-1; D is perhaps TRBD1 (5 bases). CDR3 size: 14 residues. Germline V gene lookup returns CDR1 MNHNS and CDR2 SASEGT. Trimming took off 9 bases at V and 2 bases at J, with 14 bases between the two ends. CDR3 DNA sequence: TGTGCCAGTCGTACGTGGGGCGCCTACAATGAGCAGTTCTTC. It yields the protein CASRTWGAYNEQFF.

The gene calls are TRBV5-5 and TRBJ1-5, with D uncertain. Trimming shortened V by 2 bases and J by 0 bases, and 9 bases separated the two germline ends. The CDR3 is 15 amino acids. CDR1 is SGHKS and CDR2 is YYEKEE in the germline V gene (reference sequence). The CDR3 DNA is TGTGCCAGCAGCTTAGCTCCTAATAGCAATCAGCCCCAGCATTTT. Protein product: CASSLAPNSNQPQHF.

The chain couples TRBV30 to TRBJ1-2; no clear D. V dropped 0 bases and J dropped 3 bases, with 17 bases sitting between them. This CDR3 has 16 residues. Per germline, CDR1 GTSNPN and CDR2 SVGIG (reference sequence). CDR3 in amino acids: CAWSVIADGSYYGYTF. As DNA, the CDR3 is TGTGCCTGGAGTGTGATAGCCGACGGCTCGTACTATGGCTACACCTTC.